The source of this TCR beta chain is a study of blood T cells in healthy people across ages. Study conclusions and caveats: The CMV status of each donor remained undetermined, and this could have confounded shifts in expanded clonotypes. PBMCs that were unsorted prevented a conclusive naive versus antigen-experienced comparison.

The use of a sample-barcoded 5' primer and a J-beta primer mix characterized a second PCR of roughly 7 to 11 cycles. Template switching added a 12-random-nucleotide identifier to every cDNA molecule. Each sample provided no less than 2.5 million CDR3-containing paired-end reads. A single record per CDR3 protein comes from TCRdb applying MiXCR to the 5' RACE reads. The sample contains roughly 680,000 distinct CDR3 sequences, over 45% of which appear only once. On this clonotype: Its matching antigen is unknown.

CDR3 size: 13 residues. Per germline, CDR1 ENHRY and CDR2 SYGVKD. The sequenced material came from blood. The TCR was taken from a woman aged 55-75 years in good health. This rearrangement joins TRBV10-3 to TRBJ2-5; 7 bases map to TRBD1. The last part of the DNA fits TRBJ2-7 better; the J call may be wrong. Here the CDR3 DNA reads TGTGCCATCGGCCAAGGGGGCTCGGACGAGCAGTACTTC. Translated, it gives CAIGQGGSDEQYF.